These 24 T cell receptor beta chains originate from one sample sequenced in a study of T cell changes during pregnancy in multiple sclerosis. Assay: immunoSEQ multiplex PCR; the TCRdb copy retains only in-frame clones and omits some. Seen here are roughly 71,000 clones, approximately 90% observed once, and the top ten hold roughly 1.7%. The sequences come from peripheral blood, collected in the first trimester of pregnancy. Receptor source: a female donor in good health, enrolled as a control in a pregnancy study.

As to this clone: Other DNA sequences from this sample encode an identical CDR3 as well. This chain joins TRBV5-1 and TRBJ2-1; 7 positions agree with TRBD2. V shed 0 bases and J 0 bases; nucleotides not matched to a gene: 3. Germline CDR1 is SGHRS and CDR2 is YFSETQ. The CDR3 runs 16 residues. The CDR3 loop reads CASSLGGGGSYNEQFF. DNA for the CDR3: TGCGCCAGCAGCTTGGGGGGCGGGGGCTCCTACAATGAGCAGTTCTTC.

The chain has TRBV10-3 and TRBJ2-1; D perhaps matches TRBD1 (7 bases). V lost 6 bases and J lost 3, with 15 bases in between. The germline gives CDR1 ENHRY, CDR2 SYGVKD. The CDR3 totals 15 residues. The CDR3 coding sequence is TGTGCCATCAGAGATCCAGGGGGGATCTACAATGAGCAGTTCTTC. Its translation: CAIRDPGGIYNEQFF.

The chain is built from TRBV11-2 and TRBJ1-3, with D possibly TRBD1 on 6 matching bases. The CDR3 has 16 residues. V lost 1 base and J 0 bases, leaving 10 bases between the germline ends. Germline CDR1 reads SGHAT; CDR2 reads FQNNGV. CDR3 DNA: TGTGCCAGCAGCTTAGGGACAGCCCTCTCTGGAAACACCATATATTTT. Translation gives CASSLGTALSGNTIYF.

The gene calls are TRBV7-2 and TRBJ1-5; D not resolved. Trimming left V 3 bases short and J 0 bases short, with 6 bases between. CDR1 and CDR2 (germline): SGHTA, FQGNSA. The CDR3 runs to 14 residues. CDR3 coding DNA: TGTGCCAGCAGCTTTCAGTATAGCAATCAGCCCCAGCATTTT. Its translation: CASSFQYSNQPQHF.

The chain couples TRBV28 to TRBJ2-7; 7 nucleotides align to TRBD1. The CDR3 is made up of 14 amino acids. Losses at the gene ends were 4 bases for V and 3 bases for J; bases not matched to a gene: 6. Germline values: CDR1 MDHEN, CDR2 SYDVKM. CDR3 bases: TGTGCCAGCAGTTCCGGACAGGCGATCTACGAGCAGTACTTC. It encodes CASSSGQAIYEQYF.

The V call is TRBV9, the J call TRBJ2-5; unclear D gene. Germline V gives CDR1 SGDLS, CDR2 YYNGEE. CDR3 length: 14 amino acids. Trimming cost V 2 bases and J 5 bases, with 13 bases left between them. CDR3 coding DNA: TGTGCCAGCAGCGTGTCCGGAGAATACGAGACCCAGTACTTC. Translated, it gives CASSVSGEYETQYF.

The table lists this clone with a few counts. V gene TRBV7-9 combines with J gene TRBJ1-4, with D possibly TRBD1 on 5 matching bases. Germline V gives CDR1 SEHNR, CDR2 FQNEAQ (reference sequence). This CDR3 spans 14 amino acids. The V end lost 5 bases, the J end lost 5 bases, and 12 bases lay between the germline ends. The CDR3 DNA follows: TGTGCCAGCAGCACCCGACAGACAAATGAAAAACTGTTTTTT. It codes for CASSTRQTNEKLFF.

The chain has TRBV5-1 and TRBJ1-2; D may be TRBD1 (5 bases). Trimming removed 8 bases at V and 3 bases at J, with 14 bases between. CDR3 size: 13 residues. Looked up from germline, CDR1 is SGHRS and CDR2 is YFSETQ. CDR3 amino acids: CASAVGGDYGYTF. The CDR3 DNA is TGCGCCAGTGCCGTCGGGGGGGACTATGGCTACACCTTC.

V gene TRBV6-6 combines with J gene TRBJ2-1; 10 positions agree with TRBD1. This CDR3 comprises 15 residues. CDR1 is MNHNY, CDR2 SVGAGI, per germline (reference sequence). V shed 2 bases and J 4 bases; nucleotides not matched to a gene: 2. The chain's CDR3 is CASSYDRGPYNEQFF. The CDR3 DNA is TGTGCCAGCAGTTACGACAGGGGGCCATACAATGAGCAGTTCTTC.

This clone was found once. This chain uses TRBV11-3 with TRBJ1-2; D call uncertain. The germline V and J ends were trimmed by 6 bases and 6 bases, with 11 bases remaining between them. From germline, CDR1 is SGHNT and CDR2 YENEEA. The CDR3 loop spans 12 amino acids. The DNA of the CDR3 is TGTGCCAGCAGTTATAACAGAGATGGCTACACCTTC. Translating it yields CASSYNRDGYTF.

The CDR3 nucleotides are TGTGCCAGCAGTTACTCGATGGCGGGGGGGGGCTATGGCTACACCTTC. As protein: CASSYSMAGGGYGYTF. This chain uses TRBV6-6 with TRBJ1-2, with D possibly matching TRBD1 (5 bases). The CDR3 length is 16 residues. CDR1 is MNHNY and CDR2 is SVGAGI in the germline V gene (reference sequence). V was pared by 0 bases and J by 4 bases, with 15 bases between.

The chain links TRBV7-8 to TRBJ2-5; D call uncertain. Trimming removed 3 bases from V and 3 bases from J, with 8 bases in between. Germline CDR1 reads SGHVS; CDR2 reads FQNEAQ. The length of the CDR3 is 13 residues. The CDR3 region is CASSLQEEETQYF. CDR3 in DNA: TGTGCCAGCAGCTTGCAGGAAGAAGAGACCCAGTACTTC.

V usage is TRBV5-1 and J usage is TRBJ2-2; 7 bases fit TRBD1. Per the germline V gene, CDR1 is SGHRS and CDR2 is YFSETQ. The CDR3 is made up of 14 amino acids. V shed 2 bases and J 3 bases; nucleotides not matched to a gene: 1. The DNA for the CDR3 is TGCGCCAGCAGCTTCCAGGGGGACACCGGGGAGCTGTTTTTT. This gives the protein CASSFQGDTGELFF.

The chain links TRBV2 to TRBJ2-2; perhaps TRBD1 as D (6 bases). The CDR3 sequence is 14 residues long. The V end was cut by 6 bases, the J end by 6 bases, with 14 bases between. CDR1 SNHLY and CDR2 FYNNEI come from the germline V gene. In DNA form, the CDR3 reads TGTGCCAGCAGCTCCGGGACAAAACCCGGGGAGCTGTTTTTT. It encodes CASSSGTKPGELFF.

The CDR3 DNA is TGCGCCAGCCGAAAGACGGGACAGGGGAACTACGAGCAGTACTTC. Translating gives CASRKTGQGNYEQYF. The chain joins TRBV4-1 to TRBJ2-7; 10 bases fit TRBD1. The V and J ends lost 8 bases and 3 bases, in that order; junction bases with no gene match: 10. CDR3 length: 15 amino acids. Germline CDR1 and CDR2: MGHRA and YSYEKL.

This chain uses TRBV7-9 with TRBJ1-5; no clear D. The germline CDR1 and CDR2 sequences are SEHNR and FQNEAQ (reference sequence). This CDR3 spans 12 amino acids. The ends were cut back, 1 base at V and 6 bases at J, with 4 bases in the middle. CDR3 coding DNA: TGTGCCAGCAGCTTAGGGAGTCAGCCCCAGCATTTT. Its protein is CASSLGSQPQHF.

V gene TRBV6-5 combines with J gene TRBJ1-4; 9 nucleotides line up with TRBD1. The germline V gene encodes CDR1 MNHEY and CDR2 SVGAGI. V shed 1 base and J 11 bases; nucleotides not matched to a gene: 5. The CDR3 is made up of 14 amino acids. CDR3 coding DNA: TGTGCCAGCAGTTACTGGACAGGGGATGGGAAACTGTTTTTT. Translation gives CASSYWTGDGKLFF.

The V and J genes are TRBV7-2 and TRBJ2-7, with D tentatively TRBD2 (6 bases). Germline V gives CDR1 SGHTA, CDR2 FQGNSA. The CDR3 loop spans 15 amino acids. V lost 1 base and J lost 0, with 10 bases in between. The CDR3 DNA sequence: TGTGCCAGCAGCTTAGAGTCCGGGAGCTCCTACGAGCAGTACTTC. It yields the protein CASSLESGSSYEQYF.

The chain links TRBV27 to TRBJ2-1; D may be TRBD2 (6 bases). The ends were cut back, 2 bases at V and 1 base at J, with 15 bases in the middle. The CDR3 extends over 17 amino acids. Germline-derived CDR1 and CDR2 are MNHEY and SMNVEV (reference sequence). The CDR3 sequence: CASSLGEQEGSYNEQFF. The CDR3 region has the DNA TGTGCCAGCAGTTTAGGGGAACAGGAGGGATCCTACAATGAGCAGTTCTTC.

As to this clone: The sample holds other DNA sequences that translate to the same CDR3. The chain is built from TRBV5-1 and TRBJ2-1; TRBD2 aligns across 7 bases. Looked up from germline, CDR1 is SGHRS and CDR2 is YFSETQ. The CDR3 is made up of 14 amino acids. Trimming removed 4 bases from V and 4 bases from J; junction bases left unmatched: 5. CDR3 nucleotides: TGCGCCAGCAGCGCTAGCGGAGGGTACAATGAGCAGTTCTTC. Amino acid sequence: CASSASGGYNEQFF.

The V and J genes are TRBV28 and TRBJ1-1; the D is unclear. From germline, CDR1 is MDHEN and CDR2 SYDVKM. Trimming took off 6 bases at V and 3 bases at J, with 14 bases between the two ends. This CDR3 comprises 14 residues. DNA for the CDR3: TGTGCCAGCAGCCCACACTCGGCGGACACTGAAGCTTTCTTT. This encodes CASSPHSADTEAFF.

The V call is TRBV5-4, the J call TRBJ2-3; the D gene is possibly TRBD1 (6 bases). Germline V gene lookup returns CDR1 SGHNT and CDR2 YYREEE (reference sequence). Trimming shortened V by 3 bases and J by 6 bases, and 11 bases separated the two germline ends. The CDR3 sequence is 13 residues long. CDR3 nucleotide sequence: TGTGCCAGCAGCTCCCCAGGGGAGGATACGCAGTATTTT. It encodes CASSSPGEDTQYF.

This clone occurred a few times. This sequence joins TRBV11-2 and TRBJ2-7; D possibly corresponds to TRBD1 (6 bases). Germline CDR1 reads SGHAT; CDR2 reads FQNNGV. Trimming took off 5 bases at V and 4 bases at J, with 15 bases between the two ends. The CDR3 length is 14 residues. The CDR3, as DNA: TGTGCCAGCAGCGTAGGCCGACAGGTTTACGAGCAGTACTTC. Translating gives CASSVGRQVYEQYF.

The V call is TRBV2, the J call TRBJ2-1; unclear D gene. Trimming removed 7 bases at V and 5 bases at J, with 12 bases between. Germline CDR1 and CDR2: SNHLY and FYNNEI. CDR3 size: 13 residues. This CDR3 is CASTSTPDNEQFF. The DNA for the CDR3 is TGTGCCAGCACCTCGACACCGGACAATGAGCAGTTCTTC.